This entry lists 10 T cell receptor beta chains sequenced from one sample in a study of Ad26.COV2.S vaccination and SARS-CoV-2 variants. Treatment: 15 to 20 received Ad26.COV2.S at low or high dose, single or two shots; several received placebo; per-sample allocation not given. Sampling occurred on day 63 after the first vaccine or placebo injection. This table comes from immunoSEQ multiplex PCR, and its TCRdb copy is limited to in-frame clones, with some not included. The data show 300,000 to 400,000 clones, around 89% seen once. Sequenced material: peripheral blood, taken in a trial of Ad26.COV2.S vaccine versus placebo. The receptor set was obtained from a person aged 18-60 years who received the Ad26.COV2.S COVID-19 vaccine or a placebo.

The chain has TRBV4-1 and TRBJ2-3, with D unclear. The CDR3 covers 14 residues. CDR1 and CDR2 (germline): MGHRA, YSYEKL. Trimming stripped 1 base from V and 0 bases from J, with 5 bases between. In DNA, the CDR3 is TGCGCCAGCAGCCAAGCGGGTAGCACAGATACGCAGTATTTT. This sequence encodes CASSQAGSTDTQYF.

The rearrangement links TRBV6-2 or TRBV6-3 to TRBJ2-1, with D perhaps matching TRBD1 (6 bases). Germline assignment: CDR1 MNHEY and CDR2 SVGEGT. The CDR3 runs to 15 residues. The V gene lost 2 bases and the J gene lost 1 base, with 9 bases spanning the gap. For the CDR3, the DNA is TGTGCCAGCAGTTACGGGGACAAATCCTACAATGAGCAGTTCTTC. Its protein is CASSYGDKSYNEQFF.

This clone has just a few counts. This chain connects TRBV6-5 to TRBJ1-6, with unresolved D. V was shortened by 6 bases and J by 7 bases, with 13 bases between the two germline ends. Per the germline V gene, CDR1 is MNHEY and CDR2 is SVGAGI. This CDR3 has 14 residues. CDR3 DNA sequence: TGTGCCAGCAGCCGCCCGACTCCCAATTCACCCCTCCACTTT. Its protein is CASSRPTPNSPLHF.

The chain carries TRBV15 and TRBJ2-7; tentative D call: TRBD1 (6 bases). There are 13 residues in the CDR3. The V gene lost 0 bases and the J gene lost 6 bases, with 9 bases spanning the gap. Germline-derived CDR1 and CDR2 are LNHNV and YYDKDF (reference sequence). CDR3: CATSRDGGSEQYF. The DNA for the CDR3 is TGTGCCACCAGCAGAGATGGGGGCAGCGAGCAGTACTTC.

CDR3 protein: CASSPLPSSDYGYTF. For the CDR3, the DNA is TGTGCCAGCTCACCACTTCCGTCCAGCGACTATGGCTACACCTTC. The chain is built from TRBV18 and TRBJ1-2; D is undetermined. Germline CDR1 is KGHSH and CDR2 is LQKENI. The length of the CDR3 is 15 residues. Deletions cut 1 base from V and 3 bases from J, with 12 bases between.

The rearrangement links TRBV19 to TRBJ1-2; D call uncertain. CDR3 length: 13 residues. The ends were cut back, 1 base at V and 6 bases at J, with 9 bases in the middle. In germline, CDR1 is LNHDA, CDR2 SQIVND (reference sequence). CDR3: CASSIGARDGYTF. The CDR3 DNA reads TGTGCCAGTAGTATAGGGGCGCGGGATGGCTACACCTTC.

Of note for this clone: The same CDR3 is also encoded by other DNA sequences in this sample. Here the CDR3 reads CASSLSGADTQYF. The CDR3, as DNA: TGTGCCAGCAGCTTAAGTGGGGCGGATACGCAGTATTTT. The V gene is TRBV7-2, the J gene TRBJ2-3, with a weak D call TRBD1 (5 bases). Looked up from germline, CDR1 is SGHTA and CDR2 is FQGNSA. This CDR3 comprises 13 residues. Trimming left V 2 bases short and J 6 bases short, with 9 bases between.

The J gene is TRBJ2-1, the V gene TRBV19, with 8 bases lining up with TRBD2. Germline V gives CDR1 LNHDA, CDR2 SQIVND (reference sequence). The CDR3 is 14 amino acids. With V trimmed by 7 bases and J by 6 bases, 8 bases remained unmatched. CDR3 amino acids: CASKGAGEANEQFF. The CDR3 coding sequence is TGTGCCAGTAAGGGAGCGGGAGAGGCCAATGAGCAGTTCTTC.

The CDR3: CATSRDRQGTETQYF. The CDR3 DNA follows: TGTGCCACCAGCAGAGATCGGCAGGGTACCGAGACCCAGTACTTC. The chain carries TRBV15 and TRBJ2-5, with D possibly TRBD1 on 5 matching bases. This CDR3 has 15 residues. Germline CDR1 and CDR2: LNHNV and YYDKDF (reference sequence). V was trimmed by 0 bases and J by 5 bases, leaving 13 bases between them. Full variable domain (remainder filled in from reference TRBV15 and TRBJ2-5): DAMVIQNPRYQVTQFGKPVTLSCSQTLNHNVMYWYQQKSSQAPKLLFHYYDKDFNNEADTPDNFQSRRPNTSFCFLDIRSPGLGDTAMYLCATSRDRQGTETQYFGPGTRLLVL.

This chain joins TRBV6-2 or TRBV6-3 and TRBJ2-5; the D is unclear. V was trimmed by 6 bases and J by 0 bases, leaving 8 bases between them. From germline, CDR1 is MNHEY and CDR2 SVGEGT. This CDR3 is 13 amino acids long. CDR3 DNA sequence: TGTGCCAGCAGCACCTCGAACCAAGAGACCCAGTACTTC. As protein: CASSTSNQETQYF.